This T cell receptor beta chain was recorded in a study of blood T cell repertoires in COVID-19. Study in general: Sample material is recorded as cDNA or gDNA derived from T cells, B-cell-depleted T cells, or PBMCs.

Produced via immunoSEQ multiplex PCR; TCRdb's table is partial and in-frame only. Among approximately 440,000 clones, about nine tenths were seen once, and the ten largest hold 0.6%. With 0 bases clipped from V and 0 bases from J, the junction kept 5 bases outside the gene matches. This CDR3 contains 16 residues. Looked up from germline, CDR1 is GTSNPN and CDR2 is SVGIG (reference sequence). Specimen: PBMCs or T cells enriched from blood (not recorded which). This receptor was identified in a man aged 18 to 30 who had recovered from COVID-19. J is TRBJ2-1 and V is TRBV30; 7 bases align to TRBD1. CDR3 residues: CAWSVQGLSSYNEQFF. CDR3 DNA: TGTGCCTGGAGTGTACAGGGGTTAAGCTCCTACAATGAGCAGTTCTTC.